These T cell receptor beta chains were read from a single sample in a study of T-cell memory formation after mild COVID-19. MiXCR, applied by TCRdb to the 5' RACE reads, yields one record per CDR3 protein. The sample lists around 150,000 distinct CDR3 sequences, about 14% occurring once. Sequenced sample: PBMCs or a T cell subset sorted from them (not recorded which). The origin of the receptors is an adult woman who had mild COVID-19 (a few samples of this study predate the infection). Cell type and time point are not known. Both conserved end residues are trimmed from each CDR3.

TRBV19	ASSIQVWETQY
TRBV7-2	ASSSSGDSNQPQH
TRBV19	ASTVSGGYEQY
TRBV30	AWSIAGGHAGANVLT
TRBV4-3	ASSQDLGLAGGNEQF
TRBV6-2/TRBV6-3	ASSYSVGGPEYTGELF
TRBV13	ASSLQGNEQY
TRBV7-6	ASSSRTIRTDTQY
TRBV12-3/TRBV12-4	ASTLRGSISSYNEQF
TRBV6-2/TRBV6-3	ASSHGNRSKRNTIY
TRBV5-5	ASSLVGVSGANVLT
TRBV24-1	ATSAADRANYGYT
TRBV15	ATSRRDSIRRY
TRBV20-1	SAGTGNTYEQY
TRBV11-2	ASSSGGSYNEQF
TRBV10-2	ASSAYNSPLH
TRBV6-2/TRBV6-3	ASSDGPYEQY
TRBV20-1	SAALDYNSPLH
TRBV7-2	ASSFGQGNYEQY
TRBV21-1	ASSKEGTSGGDSSYNEQF
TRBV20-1	SARDGWRMNTEAF
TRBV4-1	ASSQRPGTETYNEQF
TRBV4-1	ASSQDLSQFSGPGGNEQF
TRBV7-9	ASSAITEAF
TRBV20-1	SATAGSSYNSPLH
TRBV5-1	ASSIQPDNQPQH
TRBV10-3	AISKQAGINYGYT
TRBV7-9	ASRSPAPRAGNTEAF
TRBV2	ASSDGQPQH
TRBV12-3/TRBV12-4	ASSLLWGSRNQPQH
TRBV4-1	ASSQLSLGDTEAF
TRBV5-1	ASGTAGTGNTEAF
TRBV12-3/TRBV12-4	ASTRLHRSGLQYANTGELF
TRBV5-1	ASSPRFATNEKLF
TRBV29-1	SVLRVRDSIYEQY
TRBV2	ASSEDGIGTDTQY
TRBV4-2	ASSRGLAGGKETQY
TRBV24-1	ATSDQTRTSTDTQY
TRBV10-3	AITERGNTEAF
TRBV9	ASSETSVVDEQY
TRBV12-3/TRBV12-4	ASSFLSGVIYNEQF
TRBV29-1	SVLKGGETQY
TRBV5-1	ASSLSWVTGGNSPLH
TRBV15	ATSRASKIWDSAETQY
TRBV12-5	APEGWTQH
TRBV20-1	SAYRDSMGKSGIDTQY
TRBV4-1	ASSQESGGGSSYNEQF
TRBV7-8	ASSRRPDSSYEQY
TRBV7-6	ASSFRGRDGELF
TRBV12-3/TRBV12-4	ASRGGHPGTEAF